Presented here are 23 T cell receptor beta chains from one specimen sequenced in a study of blood T cell repertoires in COVID-19. Clones were sequenced by immunoSEQ multiplex PCR, and TCRdb holds only the in-frame ones, with some missing. This sample has more than 250,000 clones, with over 65% found just once. The sequencing input was peripheral blood. These receptors were collected from a man in his sixties who had recovered from COVID-19.

The J gene is TRBJ2-3, the V gene TRBV7-9, with TRBD1 matching over 11 bases. V lost 5 bases, J lost 5 bases, and 6 bases stayed unmatched. This CDR3 spans 15 amino acids. CDR1 and CDR2 (germline): SEHNR, FQNEAQ (reference sequence). CDR3: CASSDRDRGVDTQYF. The DNA of the CDR3 is TGTGCCAGCAGCGACCGGGACAGGGGGGTAGATACGCAGTATTTT.

The chain carries TRBV15 and TRBJ1-2, with D perhaps TRBD1 (6 bases). Trimming shortened V by 6 bases and J by 3 bases, and 20 bases separated the two germline ends. Germline loops: CDR1 LNHNV, CDR2 YYDKDF (reference sequence). This CDR3 has 16 amino acids. The CDR3 spells CATRVVTGIDDYGYTF. In DNA, the CDR3 is TGTGCCACCAGGGTGGTAACAGGGATTGACGACTATGGCTACACCTTC.

The J gene is TRBJ1-5, the V gene TRBV25-1, with TRBD1 matching 8 bases. The CDR3 sequence is 14 residues long. The trim removed 1 base at V and 7 bases at J, leaving 3 bases unmatched. Germline CDR1 MGHDK, CDR2 SYGVNS. This chain's CDR3 is CASSESGGGQPQHF. DNA of the CDR3: TGTGCCAGCAGTGAATCAGGGGGCGGGCAGCCCCAGCATTTT.

The table lists this clone with a count of one. V gene TRBV5-1 combines with J gene TRBJ2-3, with D perhaps matching TRBD1 (5 bases). CDR3 length: 15 amino acids. Germline V gene lookup returns CDR1 SGHRS and CDR2 YFSETQ. Between the trimmed V and J ends, which lost 0 bases and 2 bases, there was a span of 10 bases. As DNA, the CDR3 is TGCGCCAGCAGCTTGGAGGGGAACCCCACAGATACGCAGTATTTT. Translation: CASSLEGNPTDTQYF.

The V and J genes are TRBV19 and TRBJ1-5; TRBD1 matches 11 bases. The V gene's germline CDR1 is LNHDA and CDR2 SQIVND (reference sequence). CDR3 length: 18 residues. The junction had 9 bases not matched to a gene; V was cut back by 4 bases and J by 1 base. The CDR3 is CASSTGQGGVWSNQPQHF. In DNA, the CDR3 is TGTGCCAGTAGTACGGGACAGGGGGGAGTTTGGAGCAATCAGCCCCAGCATTTT.

The chain couples TRBV7-7 to TRBJ2-1; 12 bases align to TRBD2. Losses at the gene ends were 2 bases for V and 0 bases for J; bases not matched to a gene: 2. CDR1 is SSHAT, CDR2 FNYEAQ, per germline (reference sequence). The CDR3 totals 17 residues. CDR3 nucleotide sequence: TGTGCCAGCAGCTTACTAGCGGGGGGGAGCTCCTACAATGAGCAGTTCTTC. Translating gives CASSLLAGGSSYNEQFF.

The chain recombines TRBV19 with TRBJ2-1; no clear D. The CDR3 length is 13 residues. The V end was cut by 3 bases, the J end by 10 bases, with 13 bases between. Looked up from germline, CDR1 is LNHDA and CDR2 is SQIVND (reference sequence). CDR3 in amino acids: CASSMPVLGEQFF. The CDR3 nucleotides are TGTGCCAGTAGTATGCCGGTGTTGGGCGAGCAGTTCTTC.

This chain connects TRBV5-6 to TRBJ2-7; TRBD2 matches 7 bases. CDR3 length: 14 residues. Per the germline V gene, CDR1 is SGHDT and CDR2 is YYEEEE. After removal of 2 bases from V and 2 bases from J, the junction contained 4 bases not matched to a gene. The CDR3 DNA reads TGTGCCAGCAGCTTATTGGCGGGGGCCTACGAGCAGTACTTC. Its protein is CASSLLAGAYEQYF.

The V call is TRBV11-2, the J call TRBJ2-7, with D tentatively TRBD2 (7 bases). Trimming shortened V by 3 bases and J by 6 bases, and 18 bases separated the two germline ends. This CDR3 contains 15 residues. Germline values: CDR1 SGHAT, CDR2 FQNNGV. CDR3 in DNA: TGTGCCAGCAGCTTGGGGGGGCTAGACCGCCTCGAGCAGTACTTC. This encodes CASSLGGLDRLEQYF.

This clone was seen only once. The chain uses TRBV13 and TRBJ1-6; 9 bases line up with TRBD1. This CDR3 is built from 14 residues. Germline V gene sequence: CDR1 PRHDT, CDR2 FYEKMQ (reference sequence). The V gene end was trimmed by 3 bases and the J gene end by 10 bases; junction bases not matched to a gene: 4. This CDR3 reads CASSLDRGRSPLHF. CDR3 bases: TGTGCCAGCAGCTTGGACAGGGGTCGGTCACCCCTCCACTTT.

The chain joins TRBV27 to TRBJ2-5; D is ambiguous. Trimming left V 9 bases short and J 0 bases short, with 11 bases between. CDR1 is MNHEY, CDR2 SMNVEV, per germline (reference sequence). This CDR3 has 13 amino acids. Here the CDR3 reads CASSLLYQETQYF. CDR3 coding DNA: TGTGCCAGTTCGTTGTTGTACCAAGAGACCCAGTACTTC.

CDR3 in amino acids: CASSARGAPDGYTF. CDR3 bases: TGTGCCAGCAGCGCCCGGGGGGCGCCGGATGGCTACACCTTC. The V and J genes are TRBV27 and TRBJ1-2, with D perhaps matching TRBD1 (6 bases). The CDR3 length is 14 residues. The V and J ends lost 6 bases and 6 bases respectively, with 17 bases between them. Germline CDR1 is MNHEY and CDR2 is SMNVEV (reference sequence).

The chain employs TRBV4-2 and TRBJ1-2, with D possibly TRBD1 on 5 matching bases. This CDR3 has 17 amino acids. The V gene lost 0 bases and the J gene lost 3 bases, with 17 bases spanning the gap. Germline CDR1 is LGHNA and CDR2 is YNFKEQ. Written as DNA, the CDR3 is TGTGCCAGCAGCCAAGATACGAGACAGACAGACGACTATGGCTACACCTTC. It is translated as CASSQDTRQTDDYGYTF.

The chain has TRBV28 and TRBJ2-5, with a possible D match to TRBD2 (5 bases). Germline V gene sequence: CDR1 MDHEN, CDR2 SYDVKM. The CDR3 totals 15 residues. Trimming took 5 bases from V and 5 from J, leaving 18 bases between them. The CDR3, as DNA: TGTGCCAGCAGTCGCGGGCCTTCGCTGAGGGAGACCCAGTACTTC. Amino acids: CASSRGPSLRETQYF.

The chain employs TRBV5-1 and TRBJ1-2; D may be TRBD1 (5 bases). Germline assignment: CDR1 SGHRS and CDR2 YFSETQ. Trimming left V 0 bases short and J 7 bases short, with 13 bases between. There are 14 residues in the CDR3. The CDR3 DNA follows: TGCGCCAGCAGCTTGGCCGGCAGGGTGACTGGCTACACCTTC. This gives the protein CASSLAGRVTGYTF.

The rearrangement uses TRBV28 and TRBJ1-2, with D maybe TRBD1 (5 bases). CDR3 length equals 12 residues. Trimming took off 7 bases at V and 2 bases at J, with 8 bases between the two ends. Germline lookup yields CDR1 MDHEN and CDR2 SYDVKM. The CDR3 DNA sequence: TGTGCCAGCACCTCAGGGAACTATGGCTACACCTTC. Its translation: CASTSGNYGYTF.

The V call is TRBV5-4, the J call TRBJ2-6; D perhaps matches TRBD1 (5 bases). CDR1 and CDR2 from the germline V gene are SGHNT and YYREEE (reference sequence). The length of the CDR3 is 17 residues. V was clipped by 2 bases and J by 0 bases, with 12 bases between them. The CDR3: CASSFPTARSGANVLTF. The CDR3 coding sequence is TGTGCCAGCAGCTTCCCGACAGCCCGCTCTGGGGCCAACGTCCTGACTTTC.

The genes are TRBV11-2 and TRBJ1-2; TRBD1 matches at 12 bases. The junction had 9 bases not matched to a gene; V was cut back by 5 bases and J by 8 bases. The CDR3 is 15 residues long. Germline lookup yields CDR1 SGHAT and CDR2 FQNNGV. This CDR3 is CASSGGGTGGRGYTF. The CDR3 coding sequence is TGTGCCAGCAGCGGAGGCGGGACAGGGGGCCGCGGCTACACCTTC.

The chain recombines TRBV10-3 with TRBJ2-6; 9 bases fit TRBD1. The CDR3 consists of 16 residues. J lost 8 bases, V lost 0 bases, and 5 bases had no gene match. Germline V gene lookup returns CDR1 ENHRY and CDR2 SYGVKD. The CDR3 is CAISESGQGISNVLTF. DNA for the CDR3: TGTGCCATCAGTGAGTCGGGACAGGGAATCTCCAACGTCCTGACTTTC.

There are a few counts of this clone. The chain joins TRBV29-1 to TRBJ2-7, with 7 bases identical to TRBD1. Germline CDR1 and CDR2: SQVTM and ANQGSEA. V lost 3 bases and J lost 2; bases outside the gene matches: 4. There are 13 residues in the CDR3. CDR3 sequence reads: CSVDGDSPYEQYF. The CDR3 DNA reads as TGCAGCGTTGACGGGGACAGCCCCTACGAGCAGTACTTC.

The rearrangement joins TRBV7-9 to TRBJ1-1; D is possibly TRBD1 (5 bases). The CDR3 spans 15 residues. Per the germline V gene, CDR1 is SEHNR and CDR2 is FQNEAQ (reference sequence). Trimming shortened V by 5 bases and J by 1 base, and 14 bases separated the two germline ends. CDR3 in amino acids: CASSPKGLTNTEAFF. CDR3 nucleotides: TGTGCCAGCAGCCCCAAGGGACTTACGAACACTGAAGCTTTCTTT.

A remark on this clone: The same CDR3 is also encoded by other DNA sequences in this sample. V gene TRBV5-1 combines with J gene TRBJ2-7; no firm D call. Germline loops: CDR1 SGHRS, CDR2 YFSETQ. The CDR3 consists of 14 residues. The V end was cut by 0 bases, the J end by 0 bases, with 7 bases between. The CDR3 DNA reads as TGCGCCAGCAGCTTGGTGGCAGGCTCCTACGAGCAGTACTTC. Residues: CASSLVAGSYEQYF.

The chain employs TRBV18 and TRBJ1-1; D call uncertain. The CDR3 has 13 amino acids. The V gene lost 1 base and the J gene lost 6 bases, with 9 bases spanning the gap. Germline lookup yields CDR1 KGHSH and CDR2 LQKENI. CDR3 loop: CASSPQSVAEAFF. CDR3 coding DNA: TGTGCCAGCTCACCACAATCGGTGGCTGAAGCTTTCTTT.